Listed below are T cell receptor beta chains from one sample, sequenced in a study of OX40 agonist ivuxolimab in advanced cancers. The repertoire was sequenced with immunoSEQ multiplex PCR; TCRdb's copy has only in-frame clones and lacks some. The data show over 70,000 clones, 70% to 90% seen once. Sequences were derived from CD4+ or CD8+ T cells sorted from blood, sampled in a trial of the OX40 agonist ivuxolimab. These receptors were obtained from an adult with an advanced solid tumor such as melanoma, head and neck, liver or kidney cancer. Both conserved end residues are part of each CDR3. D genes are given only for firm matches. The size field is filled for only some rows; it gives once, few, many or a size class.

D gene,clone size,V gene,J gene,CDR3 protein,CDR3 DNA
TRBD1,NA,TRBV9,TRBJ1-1,CASSAGTGISDTEAFF,TGTGCCAGCAGCGCCGGGACAGGGATTTCGGACACTGAAGCTTTCTTT
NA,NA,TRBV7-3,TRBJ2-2,CASSLRGHPGELFF,TGTGCCAGCAGCTTAAGAGGGCATCCGGGGGAGCTGTTTTTT
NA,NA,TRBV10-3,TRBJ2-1,CAISRDSSYNEQFF,TGTGCCATATCTCGGGATAGCTCCTACAATGAGCAGTTCTTC
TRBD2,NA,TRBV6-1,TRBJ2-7,CASSVRLAGVYYEQYF,TGTGCCAGCAGTGTAAGACTAGCGGGGGTCTACTACGAGCAGTACTTC
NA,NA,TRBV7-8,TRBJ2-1,CASSLDGGVGEQFF,TGTGCCAGCAGCTTAGATGGGGGAGTCGGTGAGCAGTTCTTC
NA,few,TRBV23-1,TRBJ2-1,CASSQSNNEQFF,TGCGCCAGCAGTCAATCGAACAATGAGCAGTTCTTC
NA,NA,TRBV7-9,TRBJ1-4,CASSRRESKYATNEKLFF,TGTGCCAGCAGCCGCAGGGAATCGAAGTATGCAACTAATGAAAAACTGTTTTTT
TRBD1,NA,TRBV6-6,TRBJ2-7,CASRGQDSYEQYF,TGTGCCAGCAGAGGACAGGACTCCTACGAGCAGTACTTC
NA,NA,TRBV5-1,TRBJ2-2,CASSLPVSTGELFF,TGCGCCAGCAGCTTGCCAGTAAGCACCGGGGAGCTGTTTTTT
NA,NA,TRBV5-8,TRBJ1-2,CASSLATLANYGYTF,TGTGCCAGCAGCTTGGCGACCCTAGCTAACTATGGCTACACCTTC
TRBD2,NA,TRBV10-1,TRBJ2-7,CASAAGTYEQYF,TGCGCCAGCGCAGCGGGGACCTACGAGCAGTACTTC
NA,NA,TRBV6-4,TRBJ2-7,CASPLLIAYEQYF,TGTGCCAGCCCTTTGCTAATAGCCTACGAGCAGTACTTC
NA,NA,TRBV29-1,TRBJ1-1,CSVGKGPRVNTEAFF,TGCAGCGTTGGAAAAGGACCTAGGGTGAACACTGAAGCTTTCTTT
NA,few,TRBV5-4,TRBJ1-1,CASSLRIDTEAFF,TGTGCCAGCAGCCTTCGGATAGACACTGAAGCTTTCTTT
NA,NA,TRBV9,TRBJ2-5,CASSPHGPLRETQYF,TGTGCCAGCAGCCCCCACGGACCACTTCGGGAGACCCAGTACTTC
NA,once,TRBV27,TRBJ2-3,CASRGTPRATDTQYF,TGTGCCAGCCGGGGAACCCCCAGGGCCACAGATACGCAGTATTTT
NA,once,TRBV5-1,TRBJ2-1,CASSLVGQAGNEQFF,TGCGCCAGCAGCTTGGTGGGTCAAGCTGGCAATGAGCAGTTCTTC
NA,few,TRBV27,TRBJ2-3,CASSLLGGLGTDTQYF,TGTGCCAGCAGTTTATTGGGGGGGCTCGGCACAGATACGCAGTATTTT
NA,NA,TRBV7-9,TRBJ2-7,CASRTDRSKTYEQYF,TGTGCCAGCAGGACCGACAGGTCTAAAACCTACGAGCAGTACTTC
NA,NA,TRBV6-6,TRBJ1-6,CASSYGENSPLHF,TGTGCCAGCAGTTACGGGGAGAATTCACCCCTCCACTTT
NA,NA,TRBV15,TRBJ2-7,CATSRDRSDSYEQYF,TGTGCCACCAGCAGAGATCGGTCCGATTCCTACGAGCAGTACTTC
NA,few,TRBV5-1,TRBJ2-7,CASSNSYEQYF,TGCGCCAGCAGCAACTCCTACGAGCAGTACTTC
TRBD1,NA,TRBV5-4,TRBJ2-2,CASSLPGTANTGELFF,TGTGCCAGCAGCTTGCCCGGGACAGCGAACACCGGGGAGCTGTTTTTT
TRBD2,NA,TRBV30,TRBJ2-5,CAWSVGASGGAGETQYF,TGTGCCTGGAGTGTAGGCGCTAGCGGGGGGGCTGGCGAGACCCAGTACTTC
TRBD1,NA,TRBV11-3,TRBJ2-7,CASSLTRDRVYEQYF,TGTGCCAGCAGCTTAACCCGGGACAGGGTTTACGAGCAGTACTTC
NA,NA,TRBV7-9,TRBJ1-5,CASSLAAGVSNQPQHF,TGTGCCAGCAGCTTAGCGGCAGGAGTTAGCAATCAGCCCCAGCATTTT
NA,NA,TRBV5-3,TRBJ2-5,CARSLGGGPWETQYF,TGTGCCAGAAGCTTGGGCGGGGGCCCTTGGGAGACCCAGTACTTC
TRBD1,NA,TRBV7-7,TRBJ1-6,CASSLASSDRVYDSPLHF,TGTGCTAGCAGCTTAGCAAGTTCGGACAGGGTCTATGATTCACCCCTCCACTTT
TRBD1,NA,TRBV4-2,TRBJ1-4,CASRTGVEATNEKLFF,TGTGCCAGCAGGACAGGGGTGGAGGCAACTAATGAAAAACTGTTTTTT
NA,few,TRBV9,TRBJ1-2,CASSPSGQGRSYGYTF,TGTGCCAGCAGCCCTTCAGGGCAGGGAAGATCCTATGGCTACACCTTC
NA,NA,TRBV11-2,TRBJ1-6,CASSLEWGGRKPLHF,TGTGCCAGCAGCTTAGAGTGGGGGGGGAGGAAACCCCTCCACTTT